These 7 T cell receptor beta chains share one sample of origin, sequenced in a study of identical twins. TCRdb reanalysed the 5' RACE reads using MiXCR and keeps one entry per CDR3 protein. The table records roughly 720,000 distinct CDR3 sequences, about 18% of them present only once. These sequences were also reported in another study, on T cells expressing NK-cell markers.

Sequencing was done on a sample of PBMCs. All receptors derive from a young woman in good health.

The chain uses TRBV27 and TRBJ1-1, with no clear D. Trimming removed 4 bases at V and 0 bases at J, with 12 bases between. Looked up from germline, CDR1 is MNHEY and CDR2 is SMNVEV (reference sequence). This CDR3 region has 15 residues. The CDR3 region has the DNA TGTGCCAGCAGTTCTCAACAGAGAGTGAACACTGAAGCTTTCTTT. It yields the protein CASSSQQRVNTEAFF.

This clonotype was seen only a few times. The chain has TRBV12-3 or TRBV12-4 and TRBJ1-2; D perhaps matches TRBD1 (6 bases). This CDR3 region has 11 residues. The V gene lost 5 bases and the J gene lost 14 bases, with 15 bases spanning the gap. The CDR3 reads CASSLNRVATF. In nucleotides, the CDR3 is TGTGCCAGCAGTCTTAACAGGGTCGCTACCTTC.

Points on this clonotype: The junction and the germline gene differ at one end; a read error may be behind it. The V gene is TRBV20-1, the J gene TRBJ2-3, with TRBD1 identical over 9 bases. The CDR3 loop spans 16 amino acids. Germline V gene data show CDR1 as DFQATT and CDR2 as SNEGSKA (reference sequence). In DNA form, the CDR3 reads TGCTGTGCTAGAGATGGACAGGGGCGGGGCACAGATACGCAGTATTTT. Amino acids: CCARDGQGRGTDTQYF.

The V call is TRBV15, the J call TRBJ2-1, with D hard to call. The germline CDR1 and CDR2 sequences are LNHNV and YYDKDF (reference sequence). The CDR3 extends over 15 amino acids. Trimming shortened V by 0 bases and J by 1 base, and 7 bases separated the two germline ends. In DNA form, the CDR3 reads TGTGCCACCAGCAGAGATAGTGGGTCCTACAATGAGCAGTTCTTC. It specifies CATSRDSGSYNEQFF.

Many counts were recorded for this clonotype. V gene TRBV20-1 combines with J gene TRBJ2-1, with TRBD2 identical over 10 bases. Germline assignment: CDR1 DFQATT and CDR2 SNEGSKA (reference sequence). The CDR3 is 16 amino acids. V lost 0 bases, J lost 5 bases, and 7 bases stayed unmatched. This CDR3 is CSARDSASGRDNEQFF. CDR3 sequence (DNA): TGCAGTGCTAGAGATAGCGCTAGCGGGAGAGACAATGAGCAGTTCTTC.

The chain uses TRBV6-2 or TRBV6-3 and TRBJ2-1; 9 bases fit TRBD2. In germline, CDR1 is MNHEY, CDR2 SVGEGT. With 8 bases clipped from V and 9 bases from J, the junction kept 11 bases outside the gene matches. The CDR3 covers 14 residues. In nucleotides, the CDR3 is TGTGCCAGCGGACGTGGCGGGAGGGCTCTTGAGCAGTTCTTC. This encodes CASGRGGRALEQFF.

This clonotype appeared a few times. This chain's CDR3 is CASSLEGYNTDTQYF. The CDR3 DNA is TGCGCCAGCAGTCTGGAGGGGTACAACACAGATACGCAGTATTTT. The chain carries TRBV5-1 and TRBJ2-3, with D possibly matching TRBD2 (6 bases). This CDR3 has 15 residues. CDR1 is SGHRS and CDR2 is YFSETQ in the germline V gene. V lost 5 bases and J 2 bases, leaving 15 bases between the germline ends.